The 29 T cell receptor beta chains below were found in one sample sequenced in a study of T cells in women clearing cervical HPV infection. The assay was immunoSEQ multiplex PCR, and TCRdb's table has in-frame clones only and misses some. The sample holds about 20,000 clones. Sample: blood buffy coat. Every receptor here comes from a woman aged 18-70 years with a cervical HPV16 infection that either progressed to CIN3+ or cleared (not recorded which).

As concerns this clone: The CDR3 end lies 3 residues beyond the end of the read and is filled in from the germline J gene. The chain couples TRBV19 to TRBJ1-2; TRBD1 aligns across 7 bases. The CDR3 totals 16 residues. From germline, CDR1 is LNHDA and CDR2 SQIVND (reference sequence). CDR3 DNA, as far as it was read: TGTGCCAGTAGTGCCGACAGGGTGTACTCCTCCTACGAC. Its translation is CASSADRVYSSYD. The full CDR3 reads CASSADRVYSSYDYTF.

Points on this clone: The CDR3 end falls 3 residues outside the read, so it is completed with the germline J gene. This chain connects TRBV18 to TRBJ2-2; 9 bases are shared with TRBD2. Trimming cost V 1 base and J 5 bases; bases outside gene matches: 2. The CDR3 contains 15 residues. The V gene's germline CDR1 is KGHSH and CDR2 LQKENI. The DNA read from the CDR3 is TGTGCCAGCTCACCACGGCTAGCGGGAACCGGGGAG. This translates into CASSPRLAGTGE. The whole CDR3 sequence reads CASSPRLAGTGELFF.

In regard to this clone: Coverage ceases 3 residues before the CDR3 finishes, and the germline J gene fills in the end. This chain uses TRBV5-4 with TRBJ2-2, with a weak D call TRBD1 (6 bases). The germline V gene has CDR1 SGHNT and CDR2 YYREEE (reference sequence). The CDR3 covers 15 residues. The CDR3 here is CASSLGGPGANVLFF. Incomplete CDR3 DNA: TGTGCCAGCAGCTTGGGGGGGCCTGGGGCCAACGTG.

Details on this clone: The sequence runs out 3 residues before the end of the CDR3; the remainder is reconstructed from the germline J gene. The chain has TRBV6-2 or TRBV6-3 and TRBJ2-1; TRBD2 matches at 7 bases. Germline V gene sequence: CDR1 MNHEY, CDR2 SVGEGT. The trim removed 7 bases at V and 0 bases at J, leaving 12 bases unmatched. This CDR3 has 17 amino acids. The CDR3 DNA, read in part, is TGTGCCAGCAAAGGCGGTGCGGGACTAAGCTCCTACAATGAG. Its translation: CASKGGAGLSSYNE. The full CDR3 sequence reads CASKGGAGLSSYNEQFF.

As for this clone: The CDR3 end is not reached by the read, which stops 3 residues before it; the germline J gene fills it in. The genes are TRBV18 and TRBJ2-4; D is ambiguous. The germline V gene encodes CDR1 KGHSH and CDR2 LQKENI. CDR3 size: 14 residues. Incomplete CDR3 DNA: TGTGCCAGCTCACCGCCGCTAGAAGGTAAAAGT. It is translated as CASSPPLEGKS. The entire CDR3 reads CASSPPLEGKSQYF.

Comments on this clone: Read data end 3 residues before the CDR3 end; the end is taken from the germline J gene. The V call is TRBV6-2 or TRBV6-3, the J call TRBJ1-2; tentative D call: TRBD1 (5 bases). Germline values: CDR1 MNHEY, CDR2 SVGEGT. This CDR3 region has 17 residues. The CDR3 sequence is CASRANRGLAVTDTYTF. CDR3 DNA, as far as it was read: TGTGCCAGCAGGGCAAACCGGGGACTAGCGGTCACAGATACC.

A note on this clone: Read sequence stops 3 residues before the CDR3 end, and the germline J gene provides the missing end. V gene TRBV30 combines with J gene TRBJ2-3; D gene ambiguous. This CDR3 comprises 12 residues. The V gene's germline CDR1 is GTSNPN and CDR2 SVGIG (reference sequence). Trimming pared 0 bases from V and 5 bases from J, leaving 6 bases between. Partial CDR3 DNA: TGTGCCTGGAGTGTTCTCGGAGATACG. Amino acids: CAWSVLGDT. The whole CDR3 region reads CAWSVLGDTQYF.

Note on this clone: The read terminates 3 residues ahead of where the CDR3 ends, so the germline J gene completes it. The chain couples TRBV5-1 to TRBJ2-7, with 8 bases aligning to TRBD1. The CDR3 runs 14 residues. Trimming took 7 bases from V and 5 from J; bases not matched to a gene: 11. From germline, CDR1 is SGHRS and CDR2 YFSETQ. The covered CDR3 bases are TGCGCCAGCGGGATTCTGGACAGGGTCAACGAG. This translates into CASGILDRVNE. The CDR3 reads in full as CASGILDRVNEQYF.

Comments on this clone: Read sequence stops 3 residues before the CDR3 end, and the germline J gene provides the missing end. V is TRBV18 and J is TRBJ1-2, with D unresolved. Germline CDR1 reads KGHSH; CDR2 reads LQKENI. CDR3 size: 17 residues. The CDR3 loop is CASSPQRAGVVGNDYTF. Partial CDR3 DNA: TGTGCCAGCTCACCACAACGAGCGGGAGTGGTGGGCAATGAC.

Notes on this clone: Coverage ceases 3 residues before the CDR3 finishes, and the germline J gene fills in the end. The chain links TRBV25-1 to TRBJ2-5; D might be TRBD2 (6 bases). This CDR3 has 15 amino acids. Per the germline V gene, CDR1 is MGHDK and CDR2 is SYGVNS. Trimming took off 7 bases at V and 1 base at J, with 16 bases between the two ends. The CDR3 DNA, read in part, is TGTGCCAGCACCCAGTCACTAGCATTCCAAGAGACC. This sequence encodes CASTQSLAFQET. The entire CDR3 protein is CASTQSLAFQETQYF.

A word on this clone: The missing CDR3 end, 3 residues past where the read stops, is filled in from the germline J gene. The V and J genes are TRBV29-1 and TRBJ2-5; D possibly corresponds to TRBD1 (5 bases). V shed 3 bases and J shed 4 bases, with 12 bases lying between them. Germline V CDR1 and CDR2: SQVTM, ANQGSEA. The CDR3 is 13 amino acids. CDR3 region: CSVEKQGRETQYF. CDR3 DNA, as far as it was read: TGCAGCGTTGAGAAGCAGGGAAGAGAGACC.

Details on this clone: Sequencing ends 3 residues short of the CDR3 end; the germline J gene provides the rest. The J gene is TRBJ2-2, the V gene TRBV19; 16 bases are a match to TRBD2. Germline V CDR1 and CDR2: LNHDA, SQIVND (reference sequence). The CDR3 has 19 amino acids. Trimming took 4 bases from V and 1 from J; bases not matched to a gene: 6. The chain's CDR3 is CASSSAGTSGRGNTGELFF. The sequenced part of the CDR3 DNA is TGTGCCAGTAGTAGCGCCGGGACTAGCGGGAGGGGGAACACCGGGGAG.

Comment on this clone: Sequencing ends 3 residues short of the CDR3 end; the germline J gene provides the rest. The chain carries TRBV5-1 and TRBJ2-2; D may correspond to TRBD1 or TRBD2 (5 bases each). This CDR3 has 16 residues. CDR1 and CDR2 from the germline V gene are SGHRS and YFSETQ. The CDR3 bases that were read are TGCGCCAGCAGCACTTTCCAAGGGGAGCCTAATGAAAAG. Amino acids: CASSTFQGEPNEK. The complete CDR3 reads CASSTFQGEPNEKLFF.

In regard to this clone: The sequence runs out 3 residues before the end of the CDR3; the remainder is reconstructed from the germline J gene. The chain recombines TRBV7-7 with TRBJ2-5, with 8 bases fitting TRBD1. This CDR3 region has 14 residues. CDR1 is SSHAT, CDR2 FNYEAQ, per germline (reference sequence). V lost 5 bases to trimming and J lost 2 bases; unmatched junction nucleotides: 4. CDR3 loop: CASSPNRGQETQYF. The DNA read from the CDR3 is TGTGCCAGCAGCCCCAACAGGGGGCAAGAGACC.

Turning to this clone: The read ends 3 residues before the CDR3 terminus; that terminus is restored from the germline J gene. The V gene is TRBV2, the J gene TRBJ1-5; TRBD1 matches 10 bases. The CDR3 contains 16 residues. CDR1 and CDR2 from the germline V gene are SNHLY and FYNNEI. After removal of 1 base from V and 6 bases from J, the junction contained 6 bases not matched to a gene. The CDR3 protein is CASSEEETGGGQPQHF. CDR3 DNA, as far as it was read: TGTGCCAGCAGTGAAGAGGAGACAGGGGGCGGTCAGCCC.

Details on this clone: Germline and junction disagree at one end, which may indicate a read error. The CDR3 end lies 3 residues beyond the end of the read and is filled in from the germline J gene. The J gene is TRBJ2-3, the V gene TRBV4-2; possible D gene TRBD1, 6 bases. Germline V lookup: CDR1 LGHNA, CDR2 YNFKEQ. The CDR3 length is 16 residues. The CDR3 region is CASSQGAGAATDTQYF. The DNA read from the CDR3 is TGCGCCAGCAGCCAAGGGGCAGGGGCCGCCACAGATACG.

In regard to this clone: The CDR3 extends 3 residues past the end of the read, so its final part is completed from the germline J gene. The chain joins TRBV6-2 or TRBV6-3 to TRBJ2-5, with TRBD1 as a possible D gene (7 bases). With 6 bases removed from V and 5 bases from J, the gap between germline ends came to 13 bases. CDR1 and CDR2 from the germline V gene are MNHEY and SVGEGT. The CDR3 is 13 amino acids. Incomplete CDR3 DNA: TGTGCCAGCAGGCCACAGGGGAGGGAGACC. Its translation is CASRPQGRET. The CDR3 in its entirety is CASRPQGRETQYF.

On this clone: The read falls 3 residues short of the CDR3 end, and the missing part is taken from the germline J gene. The chain recombines TRBV20-1 with TRBJ1-5, with 8 nucleotides matching TRBD1. Germline values: CDR1 DFQATT, CDR2 SNEGSKA (reference sequence). The CDR3 runs to 14 residues. Losses at the gene ends were 6 bases for V and 5 bases for J; bases not matched to a gene: 9. The CDR3 sequence: CSAPGGGIYQPQHF. The CDR3 DNA, read in part, is TGCAGTGCCCCAGGGGGCGGAATTTATCAGCCC.

On this clone itself: The read terminates 3 residues ahead of where the CDR3 ends, so the germline J gene completes it. The J gene is TRBJ2-1, the V gene TRBV7-8; 7 bases are a match to TRBD2. CDR3 size: 14 residues. Germline assignment: CDR1 SGHVS and CDR2 FQNEAQ. V dropped 6 bases and J dropped 5; count of bases not matched to a gene: 7. The sequenced part of the CDR3 DNA is TGTGCCAGCAGAAATCCGGGACTAAACAATGAG. Translation: CASRNPGLNNE. The complete CDR3 reads CASRNPGLNNEQFF.

With respect to this clone: The read is 3 residues too short to cover the CDR3 end, so that end is filled in from the germline J gene. The chain carries TRBV19 and TRBJ1-5; possibly TRBD1 for D (5 bases). The V gene lost 6 bases and the J gene lost 5 bases, with 14 bases spanning the gap. Germline V gene data show CDR1 as LNHDA and CDR2 as SQIVND (reference sequence). CDR3 length equals 14 residues. The CDR3 bases that were read are TGTGCCAGTAGCCCAGATGACAGTTATCAGCCC. Translating it yields CASSPDDSYQP. The full CDR3 is CASSPDDSYQPQHF.

Comments on this clone: The read finishes 3 residues shy of the CDR3 end, and the germline J gene is used to complete it. The chain recombines TRBV7-2 with TRBJ2-3, with D possibly matching TRBD2 (5 bases). CDR1 and CDR2 (germline): SGHTA, FQGNSA. This CDR3 region has 14 residues. Partial CDR3 DNA: TGTGCCAGCAGCTTAGTCTCTAGCAATCAGCCG. Protein sequence: CASSLVSSNQP. The whole CDR3 protein is CASSLVSSNQPQYF. Looking up the rest from reference TRBV7-2 and TRBJ2-3 gives the full variable domain: GAGVSQSPSNKVTEKGKDVELRCDPISGHTALYWYRQSLGQGLEFLIYFQGNSAPDKSGLPSDRFSAERTGGSVSTLTIQRTQQEDSAVYLCASSLVSSNQPQYFGPGTRLTVL.

The CDR3 spells CASSRAGMNTEAFF. The sequenced CDR3 bases are TGTGCCAGCAGTCGGGCGGGTATGAACACTGAA. The chain links TRBV5-8 to TRBJ1-1; no clear D gene. The CDR3 end is not reached by the read, which stops 3 residues before it; the germline J gene fills it in. CDR1 is SGHTS, CDR2 YDEGEE, per germline. Deletions cut 5 bases from V and 0 bases from J, with 11 bases between. The CDR3 has 14 residues.

In the case of this clone: The read falls 3 residues short of the CDR3 end, and the missing part is taken from the germline J gene. The J gene is TRBJ2-3, the V gene TRBV2, with 9 positions matching TRBD1. This CDR3 has 16 amino acids. Germline V lookup: CDR1 SNHLY, CDR2 FYNNEI. CDR3 sequence: CASSVKRTGVQVAQYF. The covered CDR3 bases are TGTGCCAGCAGTGTGAAGAGGACAGGGGTCCAGGTGGCG. The variable domain in full, with the rest retrieved from reference TRBV2 and TRBJ2-3, is EPEVTQTPSHQVTQMGQEVILRCVPISNHLYFYWYRQILGQKVEFLVSFYNNEISEKSEIFDDQFSVERPDGSNFTLKIRSTKLEDSAMYFCASSVKRTGVQVAQYFGPGTRLTVL.

To note about this clone: Coverage ceases 3 residues before the CDR3 finishes, and the germline J gene fills in the end. This chain uses TRBV6-1 with TRBJ1-5, with TRBD1 matching 11 bases. Trimming took 2 bases from V and 1 from J; bases not matched to a gene: 10. Per germline, CDR1 MNHNS and CDR2 SASEGT. The CDR3 consists of 19 residues. CDR3 bases read: TGTGCCAGCAGTGAACGAGCTAGGGGACAGGGGGGCAGCAATCAGCCC. It encodes CASSERARGQGGSNQP. The entire CDR3 sequence reads CASSERARGQGGSNQPQHF.

With regard to this clone: With the read ending 3 residues before the CDR3 end, the germline J gene is used to fill in that end. The J gene is TRBJ1-3, the V gene TRBV9; 10 bases are shared with TRBD1. The CDR3 sequence is 14 residues long. The junction had 1 base not matched to a gene; V was cut back by 0 bases and J by 7 bases. Germline values: CDR1 SGDLS, CDR2 YYNGEE. The covered CDR3 bases are TGTGCCAGCAGCGTAGGACAGGGGGCGAACACC. It is translated as CASSVGQGANT. The whole CDR3 protein reads CASSVGQGANTIYF.

A word on this clone: The CDR3 goes on 3 residues after the read ends, and that part is filled in from the germline J gene. The gene calls are TRBV5-6 and TRBJ2-3; the D gene could be TRBD1 or TRBD2 (5 bases each). The V end lost 5 bases, the J end lost 2 bases, and 15 bases lay between the germline ends. From germline, CDR1 is SGHDT and CDR2 YYEEEE. The length of the CDR3 is 15 residues. CDR3 DNA (partial): TGTGCCAGCAGTAGGGGAGTCCTCATCACAGATACG. Its translation: CASSRGVLITDT. The full-length CDR3 reads as CASSRGVLITDTQYF.

Note on this clone: The DNA ends 3 residues before the CDR3 does, and the rest of the CDR3 is filled in from the germline J gene. This chain links TRBV6-2 or TRBV6-3 with TRBJ2-7; TRBD2 is a possible D gene (6 bases). Germline assignment: CDR1 MNHEY and CDR2 SVGEGT. V dropped 3 bases and J dropped 6 bases, with 21 bases sitting between them. CDR3 length: 16 residues. This CDR3 is CASSYRGGGPGLEQYF. The covered CDR3 bases are TGTGCCAGCAGTTATCGGGGAGGAGGTCCAGGCCTCGAG.

As for this clone: The CDR3 end lies 3 residues beyond the end of the read and is filled in from the germline J gene. This chain joins TRBV28 and TRBJ2-3, with no clear D. The CDR3 has 14 amino acids. With 5 bases removed from V and 2 bases from J, the gap between germline ends came to 11 bases. Germline assignment: CDR1 MDHEN and CDR2 SYDVKM. CDR3 protein: CASSIDGYTDTQYF. The sequenced CDR3 bases are TGTGCCAGCAGTATAGACGGGTACACAGATACG.

As to this clone: The read comes to an end 3 residues before the CDR3 does, leaving the germline J gene to fill in the end. The V and J genes are TRBV10-3 and TRBJ2-1, with a weak D call TRBD2 (5 bases). The CDR3 spans 15 residues. V lost 2 bases, J lost 4 bases, and 12 bases lay in between. Germline CDR1 ENHRY, CDR2 SYGVKD. The CDR3 sequence is CAISERTREYNEQFF. Partial CDR3 DNA: TGTGCCATCAGTGAGAGAACTAGGGAGTACAATGAG.